This T cell receptor (beta chain) stems from a study of cytomegalovirus exposure and HLA in healthy donors. The PCR ran on 60 Vbeta and 13 Jbeta primers. As handled by the study authors: Per a later analysis, the number of unique TCR beta chains was approximately 80 million, of which 10 million to 11 million were shared. Repertoires were generated with immunoSEQ multiplex PCR, while TCRdb's copy carries only in-frame clones and drops some. Clone size and V and J calls were adopted from that table, with D and trimming inferred from the DNA. This table has 200,000 to 250,000 clones, approximately 80% appearing once. This CDR3 is built from 14 residues. The trim removed 7 bases at V and 5 bases at J, leaving 10 bases unmatched. Germline V CDR1 and CDR2: SGHRS, YFSETQ.

Sequenced input: PBMCs. J is TRBJ2-5 and V is TRBV5-1, with 8 bases fitting TRBD2. The source of this sequence is a boy aged 2 to 9 in good health and CMV-seronegative. The CDR3 coding sequence is TGCGCCAGCCGATCCGGGGGGGGATCGGAGACCCAGTACTTC. Amino acid sequence: CASRSGGGSETQYF.